This TCR beta chain is from a study of cytomegalovirus exposure and HLA in healthy donors. 13 Jbeta primers and 60 Vbeta primers were used for the PCR. Data came from immunoSEQ multiplex PCR; TCRdb stores just in-frame clones and leaves some out. The table includes approximately 220,000 clones, approximately 88% detected once. Sequencing used PBMCs. The clonotype originates from a boy aged 2-9 years in good health and CMV-seronegative.

DNA of the CDR3: TGTGCCAGCAGCTTACAGGGTACGGGCTACACCTTC. Encoded protein: CASSLQGTGYTF. The genes are TRBV11-2 and TRBJ1-2; D perhaps matches TRBD1 (5 bases). The CDR3 extends over 12 amino acids. CDR1 is SGHAT and CDR2 is FQNNGV in the germline V gene. With 2 bases removed from V and 8 bases from J, the gap between germline ends came to 9 bases.